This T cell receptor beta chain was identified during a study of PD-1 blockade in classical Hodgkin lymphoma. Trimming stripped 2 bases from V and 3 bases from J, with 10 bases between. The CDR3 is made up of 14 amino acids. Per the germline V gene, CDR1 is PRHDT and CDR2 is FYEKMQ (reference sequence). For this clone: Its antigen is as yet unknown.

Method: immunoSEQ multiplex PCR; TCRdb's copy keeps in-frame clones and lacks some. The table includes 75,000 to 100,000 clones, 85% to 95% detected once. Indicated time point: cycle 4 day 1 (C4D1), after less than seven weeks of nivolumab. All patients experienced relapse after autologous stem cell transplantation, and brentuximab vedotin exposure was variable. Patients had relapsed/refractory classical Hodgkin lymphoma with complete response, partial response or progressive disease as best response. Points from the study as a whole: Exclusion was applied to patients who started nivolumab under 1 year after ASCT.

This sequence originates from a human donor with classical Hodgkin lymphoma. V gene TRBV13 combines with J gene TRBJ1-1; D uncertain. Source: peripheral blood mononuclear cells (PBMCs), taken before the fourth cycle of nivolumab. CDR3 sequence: CASSLRGRDTEAFF. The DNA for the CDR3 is TGTGCCAGCAGCTTACGGGGAAGGGACACTGAAGCTTTCTTT.